Given below is one T cell receptor (beta chain) in context. An end of the junction does not agree with germline; a read error may underlie this. CDR3 length equals 17 residues. Germline V gives CDR1 SEHNR, CDR2 FQNEAQ (reference sequence). 60 Vbeta and 13 Jbeta primers were used in PCR. Sequenced by immunoSEQ multiplex PCR; TCRdb stores in-frame clones only, minus some. Found here are 80,000 to 100,000 clones, around 86% of them singletons; the top ten hold under 4.5%. The data are from a study of cytomegalovirus exposure and HLA in healthy donors. This chain uses TRBV7-9 with TRBJ1-5; D gene uncertain. This receptor was obtained from a female donor in good health and CMV-seropositive. Sequencing was done on a sample of PBMCs. CDR3 region: CSSSSNSVGFSNQPQHF. The CDR3 region has the DNA TGTTCCAGCAGCTCCAATAGCGTAGGATTTAGCAATCAGCCCCAGCATTTT.